The 14 T cell receptor beta chains below all came from one sample that was sequenced in a study of blood T cell repertoires in COVID-19. Here immunoSEQ multiplex PCR was the method, and the copy in TCRdb shows in-frame clones only, minus some. The sample records 98,000 or so clones, roughly nine tenths being singletons. The sequenced sample was peripheral blood. The receptors shown here come from a human donor in a cohort sampled during active COVID-19.

The chain combines TRBV19 with TRBJ2-4; possible D gene TRBD2, 5 bases. The V end was cut by 4 bases, the J end by 0 bases, with 22 bases between. The CDR3 loop spans 19 amino acids. Per the germline V gene, CDR1 is LNHDA and CDR2 is SQIVND (reference sequence). This CDR3 is CASSSRADGEVLAKNIQYF. The CDR3, as DNA: TGTGCCAGTAGTAGCCGAGCGGATGGTGAGGTTCTAGCCAAAAACATTCAGTACTTC.

The gene calls are TRBV7-2 and TRBJ1-2; 8 bases are shared with TRBD1. CDR1 is SGHTA and CDR2 is FQGNSA in the germline V gene. V dropped 1 base and J dropped 6; count of bases not matched to a gene: 4. The CDR3 runs 14 residues. The CDR3 coding sequence is TGTGCCAGCAGCTTAGGGGACAGGTTTCATGGCTACACCTTC. Translation gives CASSLGDRFHGYTF.

The chain links TRBV4-1 to TRBJ1-1; no clear D. Trimming cost V 4 bases and J 6 bases, with 15 bases left between them. The CDR3 contains 14 residues. Germline CDR1 is MGHRA and CDR2 is YSYEKL. CDR3 DNA sequence: TGCGCCAGCAGCCTACCGATCATTGGAGCTGAAGCTTTCTTT. Translating it yields CASSLPIIGAEAFF.

V usage is TRBV5-1 and J usage is TRBJ1-4; the match to TRBD1 covers 9 bases. The CDR3 length is 16 residues. V was clipped by 1 base and J by 6 bases; unmatched bases: 7. Germline V gene lookup returns CDR1 SGHRS and CDR2 YFSETQ. The CDR3 DNA is TGCGCCAGCAGCTTGAGGGACAGGGATGGTGATGAAAAACTGTTTTTT. Its protein is CASSLRDRDGDEKLFF. Supplemented by reference TRBV5-1 and TRBJ1-4, the full variable domain reads KAGVTQTPRYLIKTRGQQVTLSCSPISGHRSVSWYQQTPGQGLQFLFEYFSETQRNKGNFPGRFSGRQFSNSRSEMNVSTLELGDSALYLCASSLRDRDGDEKLFFGSGTQLSVL.

The chain carries TRBV28 and TRBJ1-2; D uncertain. This CDR3 has 15 amino acids. Germline values: CDR1 MDHEN, CDR2 SYDVKM. Trimming stripped 2 bases from V and 6 bases from J, with 16 bases between. The CDR3 DNA is TGTGCCAGCAGTTTAAGAACCCAGGAAATCAATGGCTACACCTTC. Encoded protein: CASSLRTQEINGYTF.

V and J are TRBV28 and TRBJ1-2; 7 bases fit TRBD1. The CDR3 extends over 13 amino acids. The ends lost 6 bases at V and 5 bases at J; junction bases unmatched: 6. Per germline, CDR1 MDHEN and CDR2 SYDVKM. DNA of the CDR3: TGTGCCAGCAGGCCACAGGGGAGTTATGGCTACACCTTC. Amino acids: CASRPQGSYGYTF.

This sequence joins TRBV5-4 and TRBJ2-3; maybe TRBD1 (6 bases). The germline V and J ends were trimmed by 4 bases and 0 bases, with 12 bases remaining between them. The CDR3 has 15 amino acids. Germline assignment: CDR1 SGHNT and CDR2 YYREEE (reference sequence). The CDR3 DNA follows: TGTGCCAGCAGCCACCCTAGGGGGAGCACAGATACGCAGTATTTT. It codes for CASSHPRGSTDTQYF.

V and J are TRBV29-1 and TRBJ2-5; D possibly corresponds to TRBD1 (7 bases). The CDR3 extends over 12 amino acids. V lost 5 bases and J lost 5, with 12 bases in between. CDR1 is SQVTM, CDR2 ANQGSEA, per germline. The CDR3 DNA reads as TGCAGCGTTCGCCCAGGGGGGGAGACCCAGTACTTC. Amino acid sequence: CSVRPGGETQYF.

This chain links TRBV18 with TRBJ1-2, with a tentative D call TRBD1 (6 bases). CDR3 length: 13 residues. Germline CDR1 is KGHSH and CDR2 is LQKENI. Deletions cut 2 bases from V and 6 bases from J, with 10 bases between. The CDR3 coding sequence is TGTGCCAGCTCACCAGGGAGGGGGAATGGCTACACCTTC. Translated, it gives CASSPGRGNGYTF.

CDR3 sequence: CASTEGQGETYEQYF. Here the CDR3 DNA reads TGTGCCAGCACCGAGGGACAGGGGGAAACCTACGAGCAGTACTTC. The chain has TRBV16 and TRBJ2-7, with 11 bases lining up with TRBD1. Looked up from germline, CDR1 is KGHSY and CDR2 is FQNENV. The CDR3 consists of 15 residues. The V and J ends lost 7 bases and 2 bases, in that order; junction bases with no gene match: 7.

The chain joins TRBV19 to TRBJ1-5; D perhaps matches TRBD1 (6 bases). V shed 4 bases and J shed 4 bases, with 14 bases lying between them. The CDR3 is made up of 15 amino acids. CDR1 is LNHDA, CDR2 SQIVND, per germline (reference sequence). DNA of the CDR3: TGTGCCAGTAGTAACTCCGGGACACTAAATCAGCCCCAGCATTTT. The encoded protein is CASSNSGTLNQPQHF.

The chain has TRBV6-2 or TRBV6-3 and TRBJ1-5; TRBD1 aligns across 7 bases. V was pared by 6 bases and J by 11 bases, with 7 bases of the junction left unmatched. Germline V gene lookup returns CDR1 MNHEY and CDR2 SVGEGT. There are 12 residues in the CDR3. This chain's CDR3 is CASSQTGASQHF. The CDR3 DNA sequence: TGTGCCAGCAGCCAAACAGGGGCCTCCCAGCATTTT.

This clone was counted between two and nine times. The chain is built from TRBV6-5 and TRBJ1-1, with D maybe TRBD1 (5 bases). The CDR3 is made up of 14 amino acids. V lost 2 bases and J lost 4, with 11 bases in between. Per the germline V gene, CDR1 is MNHEY and CDR2 is SVGAGI. The CDR3, as DNA: TGTGCCAGCAGTTACCAGGGACTAGGCACTGAAGCTTTCTTT. This gives the protein CASSYQGLGTEAFF.

The V call is TRBV19, the J call TRBJ2-1; possibly TRBD2 for D (5 bases). The CDR3 is made up of 13 amino acids. Trimming cost V 3 bases and J 9 bases, with 12 bases left between them. Germline CDR1 and CDR2: LNHDA and SQIVND (reference sequence). CDR3 sequence reads: CASSMKGGLEQFF. The CDR3 DNA reads TGTGCCAGTAGTATGAAGGGCGGACTTGAGCAGTTCTTC.